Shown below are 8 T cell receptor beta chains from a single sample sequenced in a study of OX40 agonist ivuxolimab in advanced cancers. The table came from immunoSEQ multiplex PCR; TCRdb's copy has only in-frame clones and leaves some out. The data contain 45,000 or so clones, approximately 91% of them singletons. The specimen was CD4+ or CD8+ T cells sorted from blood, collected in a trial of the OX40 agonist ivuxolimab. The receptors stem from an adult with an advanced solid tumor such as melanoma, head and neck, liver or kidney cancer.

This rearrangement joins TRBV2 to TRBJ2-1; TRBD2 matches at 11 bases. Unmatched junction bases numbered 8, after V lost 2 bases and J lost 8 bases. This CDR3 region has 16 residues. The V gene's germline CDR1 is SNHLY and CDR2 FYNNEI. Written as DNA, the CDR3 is TGTGCCAGCAGTGAAACTGATACTAGCGGGAGCTATGAGCAGTTCTTC. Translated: CASSETDTSGSYEQFF.

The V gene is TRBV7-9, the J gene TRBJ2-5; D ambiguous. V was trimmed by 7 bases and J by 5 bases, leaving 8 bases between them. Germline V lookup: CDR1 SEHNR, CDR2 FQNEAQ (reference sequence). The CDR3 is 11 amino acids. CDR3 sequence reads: CASTRAETQYF. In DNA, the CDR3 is TGTGCCAGCACCCGCGCCGAGACCCAGTACTTC.

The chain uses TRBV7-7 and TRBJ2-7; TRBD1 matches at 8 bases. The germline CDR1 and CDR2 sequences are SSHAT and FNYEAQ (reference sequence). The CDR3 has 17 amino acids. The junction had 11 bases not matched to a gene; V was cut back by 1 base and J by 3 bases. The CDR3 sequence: CASSLGVGQEGHYEQYF. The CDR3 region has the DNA TGTGCCAGCAGCTTAGGTGTGGGACAGGAGGGCCACTACGAGCAGTACTTC.

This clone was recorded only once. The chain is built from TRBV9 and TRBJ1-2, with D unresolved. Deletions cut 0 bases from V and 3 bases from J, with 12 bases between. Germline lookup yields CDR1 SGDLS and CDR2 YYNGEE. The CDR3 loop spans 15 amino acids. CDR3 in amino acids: CASSVAYLPYYGYTF. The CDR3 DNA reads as TGTGCCAGCAGCGTAGCTTACCTCCCTTACTATGGCTACACCTTC.

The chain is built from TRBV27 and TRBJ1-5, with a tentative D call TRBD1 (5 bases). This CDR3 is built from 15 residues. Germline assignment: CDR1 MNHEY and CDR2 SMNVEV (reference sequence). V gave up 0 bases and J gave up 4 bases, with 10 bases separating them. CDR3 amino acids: CASSLSGGLNQPQHF. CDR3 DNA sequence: TGTGCCAGCAGTTTATCCGGGGGGTTGAATCAGCCCCAGCATTTT.

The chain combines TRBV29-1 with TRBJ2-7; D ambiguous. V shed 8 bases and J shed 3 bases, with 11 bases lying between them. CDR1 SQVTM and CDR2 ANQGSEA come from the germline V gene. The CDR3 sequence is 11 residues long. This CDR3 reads CSYRHGYEQYF. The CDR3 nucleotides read TGCAGCTACCGACACGGCTACGAGCAGTACTTC.

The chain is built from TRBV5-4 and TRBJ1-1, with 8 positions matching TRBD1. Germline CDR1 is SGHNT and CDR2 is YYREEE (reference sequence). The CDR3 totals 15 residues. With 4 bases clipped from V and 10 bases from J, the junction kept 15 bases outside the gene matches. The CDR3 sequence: CASSAEGAGGAIAFF. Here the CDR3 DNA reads TGTGCCAGCAGCGCCGAGGGGGCAGGGGGCGCAATAGCTTTCTTT.

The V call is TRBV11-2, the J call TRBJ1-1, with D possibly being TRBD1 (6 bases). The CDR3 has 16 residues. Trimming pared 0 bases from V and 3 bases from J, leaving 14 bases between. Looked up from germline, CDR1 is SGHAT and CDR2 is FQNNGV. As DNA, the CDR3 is TGTGCCAGCAGCTTAGAGACAGGCCGAAGGTACACTGAAGCTTTCTTT. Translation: CASSLETGRRYTEAFF.